The source of this TCR beta chain is a study of OX40 agonist ivuxolimab in advanced cancers. Study summary: Ivuxolimab is a fully human IgG2 antibody that activates OX40 (CD134). With a range of roughly 20 to 80, age averaged 60 years, and around 83% were male.

TCRdb's copy holds only in-frame clones and misses some; the assay was immunoSEQ multiplex PCR. The table has about 99,000 clones, about 96% seen once. The V end lost 0 bases, the J end lost 7 bases, and 10 bases lay between the germline ends. The CDR3 runs 14 residues. The germline CDR1 and CDR2 sequences are SGHDT and YYEEEE. This chain joins TRBV5-6 and TRBJ1-4, with D uncertain. The sample here was CD4+ or CD8+ T cells sorted from blood, taken in a trial of the OX40 agonist ivuxolimab. This receptor was identified in an adult with an advanced solid tumor such as melanoma, head and neck, liver or kidney cancer. The CDR3 nucleotides are TGTGCCAGCAGCTTGGGTATAGGGAGTGAAAAACTGTTTTTT. It codes for CASSLGIGSEKLFF.